Shown below are 16 T cell receptor beta chains from a single sample sequenced in a study of Ad26.COV2.S vaccination and SARS-CoV-2 variants (dated by TCRdb to about 2021). The treatment or condition label for this specimen denotes: 19 received Ad26.COV2.S at low or high dose, single or two shots; several received placebo; per-sample allocation not given. For vaccine and placebo recipients, the sequenced repertoires came from samples collected on day 63 after the first injection. Libraries came from the immunoSEQ multiplex PCR assay. TCRdb limited this immuneACCESS table to in-frame rearrangements with V and J called. A share of clones is missing; checked studies link under half to unresolved V genes, and the rest is unexplained. The sample includes 440,000 or so clones, with about 90% observed a single time. Less than 2% of the sample belongs to the ten largest clones. This material consisted of peripheral blood, taken in a trial of Ad26.COV2.S vaccine versus placebo. The receptors stem from a person between 18 and 65 years old who received the Ad26.COV2.S COVID-19 vaccine or a placebo.

The J gene is TRBJ1-5, the V gene TRBV27; the D gene is possibly TRBD1 (6 bases). V shed 0 bases and J shed 7 bases, with 10 bases lying between them. Per germline, CDR1 MNHEY and CDR2 SMNVEV (reference sequence). The CDR3 contains 14 residues. The CDR3 sequence: CASSLSGAWQPQHF. For the CDR3, the DNA is TGTGCCAGCAGTTTATCGGGGGCTTGGCAGCCCCAGCATTTT.

The chain uses TRBV29-1 and TRBJ2-5; 13 bases map to TRBD2. The trim removed 6 bases at V and 1 base at J, leaving 5 bases unmatched. Germline CDR1 and CDR2: SQVTM and ANQGSEA. This CDR3 has 15 amino acids. This CDR3 reads CSVWTSGGLQETQYF. For the CDR3, the DNA is TGCAGCGTCTGGACTAGCGGGGGACTCCAAGAGACCCAGTACTTC.

The CDR3 DNA reads TGCGCCAGCAGAGCTCCGGGACAGGACATTTGGAGCTCTGGAAACACCATATATTTT. Translation: CASRAPGQDIWSSGNTIYF. The chain is built from TRBV10-2 and TRBJ1-3, with 8 bases lining up with TRBD1. From germline, CDR1 is WSHSY and CDR2 SAAADI. The CDR3 is 19 residues long. The ends lost 6 bases at V and 0 bases at J; junction bases unmatched: 16.

The chain uses TRBV11-3 and TRBJ2-1; 9 bases align to TRBD1. V was pared by 1 base and J by 6 bases, with 10 bases of the junction left unmatched. The CDR3 is made up of 17 amino acids. The germline V gene encodes CDR1 SGHNT and CDR2 YENEEA. CDR3 nucleotide sequence: TGTGCCAGCAGCTTAGGGGGAACAGGGGGCACTGGCAATGAGCAGTTCTTC. Translating gives CASSLGGTGGTGNEQFF.

V gene TRBV6-1 combines with J gene TRBJ2-1, with 8 positions matching TRBD2. This CDR3 has 13 amino acids. J was trimmed by 7 bases and V by 6 bases; bases with no gene match: 5. Per germline, CDR1 MNHNS and CDR2 SASEGT. CDR3 sequence: CASREGLVNEQFF. CDR3 coding DNA: TGTGCCAGCAGAGAGGGACTAGTGAATGAGCAGTTCTTC.

This chain uses TRBV6-7 with TRBJ2-3, with no clear D. TRBV6-7 is an ORF, with its function uncertain. The CDR3 is 14 amino acids. With 2 bases removed from V and 7 bases from J, the gap between germline ends came to 13 bases. CDR3 sequence reads: CASSYIEVLNTQYF. The DNA of the CDR3 is TGTGCCAGCAGTTACATTGAGGTTTTAAATACGCAGTATTTT.

In the case of this clone: The sample carries other DNA sequences with the same CDR3. This chain connects TRBV6-6 to TRBJ1-1, with D hard to call. V lost 6 bases to trimming and J lost 1 base, with 9 bases between them. The germline V gene has CDR1 MNHNY and CDR2 SVGAGI (reference sequence). The CDR3 sequence is 13 residues long. This CDR3 reads CASSSLGNTEAFF. The DNA of the CDR3 is TGTGCCAGCAGCTCGTTGGGGAACACTGAAGCTTTCTTT.

The CDR3, as DNA: TGTGCCTGGAATAGACAGAGGAACACTGAAGCTTTCTTT. Its protein product is CAWNRQRNTEAFF. The chain couples TRBV30 to TRBJ1-1; weak D call: TRBD1 (5 bases). Trimming took 4 bases from V and 1 from J, leaving 10 bases between them. Per germline, CDR1 GTSNPN and CDR2 SVGIG (reference sequence). The CDR3 contains 13 residues.

The chain joins TRBV11-2 to TRBJ1-2; tentative D call: TRBD1 (6 bases). The CDR3 length is 15 residues. CDR1 is SGHAT and CDR2 is FQNNGV in the germline V gene. Trimming shortened V by 1 base and J by 8 bases, and 17 bases separated the two germline ends. DNA of the CDR3: TGTGCCAGCAGCTTAGTGGCGGGGGCGCGAGAGGGCTACACCTTC. Its translation is CASSLVAGAREGYTF.

The genes are TRBV6-2 or TRBV6-3 and TRBJ1-6, with D unclear. Between the trimmed V and J ends, which lost 4 bases and 7 bases, there was a span of 8 bases. CDR1 and CDR2 from the germline V gene are MNHEY and SVGEGT. There are 13 residues in the CDR3. The CDR3 spells CASSLLGNSPLHF. CDR3 coding DNA: TGTGCCAGCAGTTTGTTGGGGAATTCACCCCTCCACTTT.

The chain joins TRBV29-1 to TRBJ1-1; D remains unclear. V lost 4 bases to trimming and J lost 11 bases, with 23 bases between them. The CDR3 totals 14 residues. Germline CDR1 reads SQVTM; CDR2 reads ANQGSEA. CDR3 bases: TGCAGCGTTGCAGTAAGATCTCTAAGCGGTGACGCTTTCTTT. Protein sequence: CSVAVRSLSGDAFF. The full variable domain, completed using reference TRBV29-1 and TRBJ1-1, is SAVISQKPSRDICQRGTSLTIQCQVDSQVTMMFWYRQQPGQSLTLIATANQGSEATYESGFVIDKFPISRPNLTFSTLTVSNMSPEDSSIYLCSVAVRSLSGDAFFGQGTRLTVV.

The V and J genes are TRBV6-5 and TRBJ1-3; D is undetermined. Germline V lookup: CDR1 MNHEY, CDR2 SVGAGI. CDR3 length: 15 residues. V dropped 6 bases and J dropped 0 bases, with 12 bases sitting between them. The CDR3 DNA sequence: TGTGCCAGCAGCCTAAAAGCTAGCTCTGGAAACACCATATATTTT. Translating it yields CASSLKASSGNTIYF.

CDR3 protein: CASSSGTSGAETQYF. In nucleotides, the CDR3 is TGCGCCAGCAGCTCAGGGACTAGCGGGGCTGAGACCCAGTACTTC. The V call is TRBV5-1, the J call TRBJ2-5; 13 bases agree with TRBD2. The CDR3 runs to 15 residues. V lost 3 bases and J lost 5; bases outside the gene matches: 4. The V gene's germline CDR1 is SGHRS and CDR2 YFSETQ.

The chain is built from TRBV7-2 and TRBJ1-2; D is uncertain. Deletions cut 1 base from V and 0 bases from J, with 15 bases between. This CDR3 comprises 17 residues. Germline loops: CDR1 SGHTA, CDR2 FQGNSA. In DNA form, the CDR3 reads TGTGCCAGCAGCTTAGGTCTTATAGGCCCAGCTAACTATGGCTACACCTTC. Translating it yields CASSLGLIGPANYGYTF.

V and J are TRBV11-2 and TRBJ1-2; D is unclear. The germline V and J ends were trimmed by 3 bases and 8 bases, with 10 bases remaining between them. The CDR3 loop spans 12 amino acids. The V gene's germline CDR1 is SGHAT and CDR2 FQNNGV. CDR3: CASSFMSRGYTF. Here the CDR3 DNA reads TGTGCCAGCAGCTTTATGAGTCGGGGCTACACCTTC.

The chain joins TRBV4-3 to TRBJ2-3; 7 positions match TRBD2. Germline trimming cut 1 base from V and 1 base from J; bases unmatched to any gene: 8. Germline V gene sequence: CDR1 LGHNA, CDR2 YSLEER. This CDR3 region has 17 residues. Here the CDR3 reads CASSQGYLAGGTDTQYF. In nucleotides, the CDR3 is TGCGCCAGCAGCCAAGGGTATTTGGCGGGAGGCACAGATACGCAGTATTTT.